The clone carrying this T cell receptor (beta chain) was counted between two and nine times. The antigen is undetermined. This record comes from a study of chemoradiotherapy in HPV16-positive cancers. Across the whole study: Functional T-cell assays on two HPV16-positive patients' cells defined candidate HPV-specific clones and common TCR motifs.

Whole-study results and caveats: HPV-specific T cells were functionally defined from only two HPV16-positive patients. In HPV16-positive patients, HPV-responsive T-cell expansion tracked better recurrence-free survival. During treatment, candidate HPV-specific clones and E7-related motifs expanded in tumor.

V lost 2 bases and J lost 7; bases outside the gene matches: 8. Germline CDR1 is LNHNV and CDR2 is YYDKDF (reference sequence). This CDR3 is 16 amino acids long. Data came from immunoSEQ multiplex PCR; TCRdb stores just in-frame clones and leaves some out. The sample holds 4,500 to 7,000 clones; over 60% are singletons and the top ten take 29%. The chain combines TRBV15 with TRBJ1-4; TRBD1 aligns across 9 bases. This material was obtained from a patient who underwent chemoradiotherapy. The sequence was obtained from a human donor with HPV-associated anogenital cancer. For the CDR3, the DNA is TGTGCCACCAGCAGACCTCTCTCGACAGGGGGTGAAAAACTGTTTTTT. It specifies CATSRPLSTGGEKLFF.